These 10 T cell receptor beta chains originate from one sample sequenced in a study of T cell clonality in common variable immunodeficiency. Using immunoSEQ multiplex PCR, the repertoire was profiled, and TCRdb retains in-frame clones only, with some absent. The sample includes about 52,000 clones, none of them occurring once. Sequencing was performed on peripheral blood mononuclear cells. These receptors were obtained from a person between 18 and 70 years old in good health.

This clone turned up a few times. At one of its ends the junction is not consistent with the germline gene, which may arise from a read error. The CDR3 end falls 3 residues outside the read, so it is completed with the germline J gene. This sequence joins TRBV7-7 and TRBJ2-3; possibly TRBD2 for D (7 bases). Germline lookup yields CDR1 SSHAT and CDR2 FNYEAQ (reference sequence). The CDR3 sequence is 14 residues long. CDR3: CASSWEGVQETQYF. The sequenced CDR3 bases are TGTGCTAGCAGCTGGGAGGGGGTCCAAGAGACG.

A remark on this clone: The read ends 3 residues shy of where the CDR3 ends; the end is completed using the germline J gene. The genes are TRBV5-1 and TRBJ2-5; a possible D gene is TRBD2 (7 bases). Germline CDR1 is SGHRS and CDR2 is YFSETQ. The CDR3 loop spans 13 amino acids. Trimming pared 7 bases from V and 4 bases from J, leaving 14 bases between. The covered CDR3 bases are TGCGCCAGCGAGGGGGGGTCGCGAGAGACC. As protein: CASEGGSRET. The entire CDR3 sequence reads CASEGGSRETQYF.

This clone was counted only a few times. The read finishes 3 residues shy of the CDR3 end, and the germline J gene is used to complete it. This rearrangement joins TRBV19 to TRBJ1-4; the match to TRBD1 covers 10 bases. The CDR3 has 16 residues. Germline loops: CDR1 LNHDA, CDR2 SQIVND (reference sequence). The sequenced part of the CDR3 DNA is TGTGCCAGTAGTCCGTCCTTGACAGGGGGCTATTCACCA. Amino acid sequence: CASSPSLTGGYSP. The entire CDR3 reads CASSPSLTGGYSPLFF. Combining the CDR3 with reference TRBV19 and TRBJ1-4 gives the whole variable domain DGGITQSPKYLFRKEGQNVTLSCEQNLNHDAMYWYRQDPGQGLRLIYYSQIVNDFQKGDIAEGYSVSREKKESFPLTVTSAQKNPTAFYLCASSPSLTGGYSPLFFGSGTQLSVL.

Concerning this clone: The read stops 3 residues short of the end of the CDR3; the missing end is completed from the germline J gene. This chain links TRBV5-8 with TRBJ2-7; weak D call: TRBD1 (5 bases). CDR1 SGHTS and CDR2 YDEGEE come from the germline V gene. The V end lost 4 bases, the J end lost 2 bases, and 16 bases lay between the germline ends. CDR3 length: 15 residues. CDR3 bases read: TGTGCCAGCAGCCCCACAATAGGACAAGCCTACGAG. Translating gives CASSPTIGQAYE. The whole CDR3 reads CASSPTIGQAYEQYF.

This clone was detected many times. From the germline J gene comes the end of the CDR3, since the read stops 3 residues before it. The V and J genes are TRBV3-1 (or the pseudogene TRBV3-2) and TRBJ2-1; possibly TRBD2 for D (7 bases). The germline gives CDR1 LGHDT, CDR2 YNNKEL (reference sequence). The CDR3 covers 14 residues. Trimming took 5 bases from V and 7 from J, leaving 15 bases between them. The sequenced part of the CDR3 DNA is TGTGCCAGCAGCATTCGGGGGGCCGCTAATGAG. Amino acids: CASSIRGAANE. The entire CDR3 protein reads CASSIRGAANEQFF.

This clone was seen many times. The read halts 3 residues ahead of the CDR3 end, with the missing end drawn from the germline J gene. V is TRBV20-1 and J is TRBJ2-1, with a tentative D call TRBD2 (5 bases). V lost 1 base to trimming and J lost 6 bases, with 13 bases between them. The CDR3 contains 14 residues. Germline V gives CDR1 DFQATT, CDR2 SNEGSKA (reference sequence). Partial CDR3 DNA: TGCAGTGCTAGAGTTCCCGGGGTAATCAATGAG. Encoded protein: CSARVPGVINE. In full, the CDR3 reads CSARVPGVINEQFF.

This clone was counted at least ten times. The read halts 3 residues ahead of the CDR3 end, with the missing end drawn from the germline J gene. The chain uses TRBV6-1 and TRBJ1-5; D unresolved. The CDR3 is made up of 15 amino acids. The germline V gene has CDR1 MNHNS and CDR2 SASEGT. V lost 2 bases and J lost 1, with 9 bases in between. The sequenced part of the CDR3 DNA is TGTGCCAGCAGTGAACGGGGTGCGAGCAATCAGCCC. Translating it yields CASSERGASNQP. Given in full, the CDR3 is CASSERGASNQPQHF.

The sample holds many counts of this clone. The missing CDR3 end, 3 residues past where the read stops, is filled in from the germline J gene. V usage is TRBV7-3 and J usage is TRBJ2-3, with D tentatively TRBD1 (5 bases). Germline V gene sequence: CDR1 SGHTA, CDR2 FQGTGA. The V end lost 1 base, the J end lost 6 bases, and 29 bases lay between the germline ends. CDR3 size: 20 residues. The CDR3 sequence is CASSLNPPWKGKGMMDTQYF. CDR3 bases read: TGTGCCAGCAGCTTAAACCCGCCTTGGAAAGGCAAGGGGATGATGGATACG.

At least ten counts were recorded for this clone. The CDR3 end falls 3 residues outside the read, so it is completed with the germline J gene. This rearrangement joins TRBV20-1 to TRBJ2-1; D possibly corresponds to TRBD1 (5 bases). The germline CDR1 and CDR2 sequences are DFQATT and SNEGSKA (reference sequence). The CDR3 contains 14 residues. V shed 6 bases and J shed 0 bases, with 12 bases lying between them. CDR3 bases read: TGCAGTGCCCGACAGAAGAGCTCCTACAATGAG. It yields the protein CSARQKSSYNE. The whole CDR3 reads CSARQKSSYNEQFF.

This clone showed up many times. The DNA ends 3 residues before the CDR3 does, and the rest of the CDR3 is filled in from the germline J gene. The chain couples TRBV6-1 to TRBJ2-3; D ambiguous. This CDR3 is 18 amino acids long. CDR1 and CDR2 from the germline V gene are MNHNS and SASEGT. With 2 bases removed from V and 0 bases from J, the gap between germline ends came to 18 bases. The sequenced CDR3 bases are TGTGCCAGCAGTGAACTCACCGCAAGCGTAATTAGCACAGATACG. Its protein product is CASSELTASVISTDT. In full, the CDR3 is CASSELTASVISTDTQYF.